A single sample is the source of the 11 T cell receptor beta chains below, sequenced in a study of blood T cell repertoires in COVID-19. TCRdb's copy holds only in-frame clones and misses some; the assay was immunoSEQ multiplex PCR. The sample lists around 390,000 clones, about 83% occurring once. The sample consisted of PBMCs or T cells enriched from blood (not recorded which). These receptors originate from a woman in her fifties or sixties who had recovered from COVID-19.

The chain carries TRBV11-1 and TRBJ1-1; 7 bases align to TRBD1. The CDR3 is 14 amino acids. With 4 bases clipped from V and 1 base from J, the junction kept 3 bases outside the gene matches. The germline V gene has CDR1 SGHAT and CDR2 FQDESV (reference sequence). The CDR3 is CASSSQGGNTEAFF. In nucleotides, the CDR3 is TGTGCCAGCAGCTCTCAGGGGGGGAACACTGAAGCTTTCTTT.

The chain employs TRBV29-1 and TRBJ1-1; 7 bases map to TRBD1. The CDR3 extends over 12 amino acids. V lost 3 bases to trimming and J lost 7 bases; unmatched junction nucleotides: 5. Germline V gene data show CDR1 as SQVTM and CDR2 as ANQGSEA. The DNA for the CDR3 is TGCAGCGTTGATCTCGGGACAGTTGAAGCTTTCTTT. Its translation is CSVDLGTVEAFF.

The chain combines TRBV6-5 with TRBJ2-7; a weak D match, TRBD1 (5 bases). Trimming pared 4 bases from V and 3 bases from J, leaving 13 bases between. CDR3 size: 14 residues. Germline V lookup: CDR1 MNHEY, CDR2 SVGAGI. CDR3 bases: TGTGCCAGCAGTTTCCATGGGGCTGGCTACGAGCAGTACTTC. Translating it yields CASSFHGAGYEQYF.

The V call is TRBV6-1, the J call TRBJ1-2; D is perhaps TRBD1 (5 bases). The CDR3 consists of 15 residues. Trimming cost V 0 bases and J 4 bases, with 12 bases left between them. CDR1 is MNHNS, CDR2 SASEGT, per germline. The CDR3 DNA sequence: TGTGCCAGCAGTGAAGCGAACAGGCAGGGCTATGGCTACACCTTC. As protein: CASSEANRQGYGYTF.

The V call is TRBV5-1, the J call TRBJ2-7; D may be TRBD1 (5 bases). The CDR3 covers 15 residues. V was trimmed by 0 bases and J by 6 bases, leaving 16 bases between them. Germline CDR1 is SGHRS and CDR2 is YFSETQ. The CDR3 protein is CASSLEPGNGLEQYF. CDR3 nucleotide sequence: TGCGCCAGCAGCTTGGAGCCAGGGAATGGCCTCGAGCAGTACTTC.

CDR3 coding DNA: TGTGCCAGCAGGGGACCGGGAGGTCAGCCCCAGCATTTT. Encoded protein: CASRGPGGQPQHF. This chain uses TRBV27 with TRBJ1-5, with a tentative D call TRBD1 (5 bases). Trimming left V 6 bases short and J 6 bases short, with 12 bases between. Per germline, CDR1 MNHEY and CDR2 SMNVEV (reference sequence). The CDR3 runs 13 residues.

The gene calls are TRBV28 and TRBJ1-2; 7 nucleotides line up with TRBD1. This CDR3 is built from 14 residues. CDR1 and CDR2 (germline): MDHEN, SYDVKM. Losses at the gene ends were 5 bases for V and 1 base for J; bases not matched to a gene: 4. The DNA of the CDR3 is TGTGCCAGCAGTCCCACAGGGGATAACTATGGCTACACCTTC. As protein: CASSPTGDNYGYTF.

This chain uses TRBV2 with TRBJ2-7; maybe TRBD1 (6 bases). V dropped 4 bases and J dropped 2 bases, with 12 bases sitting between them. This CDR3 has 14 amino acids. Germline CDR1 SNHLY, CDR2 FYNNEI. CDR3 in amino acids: CASSGATGPYEQYF. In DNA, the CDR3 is TGTGCCAGCAGTGGAGCGACAGGCCCCTACGAGCAGTACTTC.

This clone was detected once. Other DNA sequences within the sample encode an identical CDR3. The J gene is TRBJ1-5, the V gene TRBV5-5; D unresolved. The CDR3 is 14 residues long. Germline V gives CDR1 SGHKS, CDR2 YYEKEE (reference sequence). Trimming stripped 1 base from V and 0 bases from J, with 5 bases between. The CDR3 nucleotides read TGTGCCAGCAGCTTGACAGCTAGCAATCAGCCCCAGCATTTT. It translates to CASSLTASNQPQHF.

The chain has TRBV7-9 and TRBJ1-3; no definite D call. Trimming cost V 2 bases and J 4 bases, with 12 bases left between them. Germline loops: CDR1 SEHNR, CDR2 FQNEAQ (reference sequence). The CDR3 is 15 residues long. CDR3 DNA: TGTGCCAGCAGCTTACTGGGGAGTGAGGGAAACACCATATATTTT. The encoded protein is CASSLLGSEGNTIYF. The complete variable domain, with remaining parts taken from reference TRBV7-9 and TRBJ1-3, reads DTGVSQNPRHKITKRGQNVTFRCDPISEHNRLYWYRQTLGQGPEFLTYFQNEAQLEKSRLLSDRFSAERPKGSFSTLEIQRTEQGDSAMYLCASSLLGSEGNTIYFGEGSWLTVV.

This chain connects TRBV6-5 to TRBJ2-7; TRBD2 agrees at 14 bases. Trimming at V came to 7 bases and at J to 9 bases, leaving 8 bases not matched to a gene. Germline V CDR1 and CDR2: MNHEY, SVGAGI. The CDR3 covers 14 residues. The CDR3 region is CASTGLAGGLGQYF. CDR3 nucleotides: TGTGCCAGCACTGGACTAGCGGGGGGTTTAGGGCAGTACTTC.